This is a list of T cell receptor beta chains from one sample in a study of identifying expanded T cells in peripheral blood. Using immunoSEQ multiplex PCR, the repertoire was profiled, and TCRdb retains in-frame clones only, with some absent. This table has around 99,000 clones, about 85% appearing once. The sequenced sample was blood. These receptors all come from a person aged 18-70 years in good health. Both conserved end residues are part of each CDR3.

v_gene: TRBV5-1; j_gene: TRBJ1-6; CDR3aa: CASSLAGAGNYNSPLHF
v_gene: TRBV4-2; j_gene: TRBJ2-5; CDR3aa: CASSPGGGSEETQYF
v_gene: TRBV7-2; j_gene: TRBJ2-5; CDR3aa: CASSSPPPETQYF
v_gene: TRBV6-6; j_gene: TRBJ2-4; CDR3aa: CASRQGSKNIQYF
v_gene: TRBV5-8; j_gene: TRBJ2-7; CDR3aa: CASSRDRGLNEQYF
v_gene: TRBV7-3; j_gene: TRBJ2-2; CDR3aa: CASSLYWSGTGADTGELFF
v_gene: TRBV18; j_gene: TRBJ2-4; CDR3aa: CASSPEGAAGNIQYF
v_gene: TRBV23-1; j_gene: TRBJ1-1; CDR3aa: CASSQLQSGQGKTEAFF
v_gene: TRBV6-6; j_gene: TRBJ2-2; CDR3aa: CASSYRVSGELFF
v_gene: TRBV27; j_gene: TRBJ2-1; CDR3aa: CASSQLYSYNEQFF
v_gene: TRBV11-2; j_gene: TRBJ2-7; CDR3aa: CASTLDRVYEQYF
v_gene: TRBV5-4; j_gene: TRBJ1-1; CDR3aa: CASSQIGNTEAFF
v_gene: TRBV9; j_gene: TRBJ2-7; CDR3aa: CASSAGTGEAEQYF
v_gene: TRBV28; j_gene: TRBJ1-1; CDR3aa: CASSLLGLEAFF
v_gene: TRBV5-4; j_gene: TRBJ2-3; CDR3aa: CASSPALAGWSSTDTQYF
v_gene: TRBV6-5; j_gene: TRBJ2-6; CDR3aa: CASSYTYRGAANVLTF
v_gene: TRBV5-1; j_gene: TRBJ1-4; CDR3aa: CASSPGGRGRWEKLFF
v_gene: TRBV5-1; j_gene: TRBJ1-1; CDR3aa: CASSLSGLNTEAFF
v_gene: TRBV5-5; j_gene: TRBJ1-1; CDR3aa: CASLREWGNTEAFF
v_gene: TRBV29-1; j_gene: TRBJ1-4; CDR3aa: CSVVAGQGSSSEKLFF
v_gene: TRBV19; j_gene: TRBJ1-1; CDR3aa: CASSDPGGGSTEAFF
v_gene: TRBV2; j_gene: TRBJ2-5; CDR3aa: CASTFSRVVDRQDSETQYF
v_gene: TRBV28; j_gene: TRBJ1-5; CDR3aa: CASSPRYGPQHF
v_gene: TRBV18; j_gene: TRBJ2-1; CDR3aa: CASSPPGRVRDNEQFF
v_gene: TRBV28; j_gene: TRBJ2-7; CDR3aa: CASSHTGTTSDEQYF
v_gene: TRBV27; j_gene: TRBJ1-5; CDR3aa: CASSLYPPGGSNQPQHF
v_gene: TRBV6-1; j_gene: TRBJ1-5; CDR3aa: CASSERERQPQHF
v_gene: TRBV14; j_gene: TRBJ2-5; CDR3aa: CASSERSLYQETQYF
v_gene: TRBV18; j_gene: TRBJ2-5; CDR3aa: CASSPRRGRAGGDQETQYF
v_gene: TRBV2; j_gene: TRBJ1-5; CDR3aa: CASSEFGQGSNQPQHF
v_gene: TRBV28; j_gene: TRBJ2-1; CDR3aa: CASSLTYNEQFF
v_gene: TRBV6-5; j_gene: TRBJ1-1; CDR3aa: CASSYSGGVNTEAFF
v_gene: TRBV18; j_gene: TRBJ2-3; CDR3aa: CASSLRFDRGGADTQYF